The 25 T cell receptor beta chains presented below share a single source sample, sequenced in a study of beta chain features in type 1 diabetes. Study results and caveats: People with Type 1 diabetes carried modestly yet significantly shorter TCRB CDR3s in all four CD4+ subsets.

The whole isolated RNA underwent reverse transcription, so sequencing captured expressed TCRB transcripts. Repertoires were generated with immunoSEQ multiplex PCR, while TCRdb's copy carries only in-frame clones and drops some. The data hold under 300,000 clones, with roughly 14% observed a single time. These receptors have no identified antigens. Input material: naive CD4+ T cells from blood. Receptor source: a man aged 25-40 years with type 1 diabetes.

V and J are TRBV5-4 and TRBJ2-1; TRBD1 matches 7 bases. Germline V lookup: CDR1 SGHNT, CDR2 YYREEE (reference sequence). The J segment lost 5 bases and the V segment lost 4 bases, leaving 6 bases of the junction unmatched. The CDR3 contains 14 residues. The CDR3 spells CASSPDRVDNEQFF. The CDR3 region has the DNA TGTGCCAGCAGCCCAGACAGGGTGGACAATGAGCAGTTCTTC.

The gene calls are TRBV18 and TRBJ1-1; D possibly corresponds to TRBD1 (6 bases). Germline V CDR1 and CDR2: KGHSH, LQKENI. V was cut by 3 bases and J by 3 bases, with 14 bases left in between. The CDR3 spans 15 residues. The CDR3 sequence is CASSPLRGMDTEAFF. The CDR3 DNA sequence: TGTGCCAGCTCACCTCTGAGGGGGATGGACACTGAAGCTTTCTTT.

This clone was counted between two and nine times. This chain connects TRBV2 to TRBJ1-1, with D perhaps matching TRBD1 (6 bases). V was shortened by 2 bases and J by 4 bases, with 17 bases between the two germline ends. The germline V gene encodes CDR1 SNHLY and CDR2 FYNNEI. This CDR3 comprises 16 residues. CDR3 region: CASSEKAGQLPTEAFF. CDR3 DNA sequence: TGTGCCAGCAGTGAAAAGGCTGGACAGCTCCCCACTGAAGCTTTCTTT.

This clone was seen a handful of times. V is TRBV6-5 and J is TRBJ1-5, with TRBD1 matching over 7 bases. V dropped 6 bases and J dropped 4; count of bases not matched to a gene: 9. Germline V CDR1 and CDR2: MNHEY, SVGAGI. CDR3 length equals 15 residues. The CDR3 region has the DNA TGTGCCAGCAGATCGGGACAGCAATGGAATCAGCCCCAGCATTTT. This encodes CASRSGQQWNQPQHF.

In DNA, the CDR3 is TGTGCCAGCAGCCAAGTTTTAGTAAGCGGTACGAACACCGGGGAGCTGTTTTTT. It specifies CASSQVLVSGTNTGELFF. This sequence joins TRBV4-2 and TRBJ2-2; D might be TRBD2 (5 bases). V was trimmed by 1 base and J by 0 bases, leaving 15 bases between them. There are 18 residues in the CDR3. The germline V gene has CDR1 LGHNA and CDR2 YNFKEQ.

This clone showed up just a few times. V is TRBV5-1 and J is TRBJ2-7; 7 bases align to TRBD1. Germline V CDR1 and CDR2: SGHRS, YFSETQ. V trimming: 4 bases; J trimming: 0 bases; junction bases outside the gene matches: 4. The CDR3 extends over 14 amino acids. This CDR3 is CASSTGQASYEQYF. The CDR3 coding sequence is TGCGCCAGCAGCACTGGACAGGCCTCCTACGAGCAGTACTTC.

The sample holds a few counts of this clone. This rearrangement joins TRBV29-1 to TRBJ2-7, with a possible D match to TRBD1 (6 bases). Trimming stripped 6 bases from V and 3 bases from J, with 12 bases between. The germline V gene has CDR1 SQVTM and CDR2 ANQGSEA. This CDR3 region has 12 residues. As DNA, the CDR3 is TGCAGCGTGAACAGGGTAGGCTACGAGCAGTACTTC. Its protein is CSVNRVGYEQYF.

The genes are TRBV6-5 and TRBJ2-5; possibly TRBD1 for D (5 bases). Germline CDR1 is MNHEY and CDR2 is SVGAGI. The CDR3 has 13 residues. The V end was cut by 6 bases, the J end by 5 bases, with 13 bases between. CDR3: CASRPQGRETQYF. DNA of the CDR3: TGTGCCAGCAGACCCCAGGGAAGGGAGACCCAGTACTTC.

V is TRBV2 and J is TRBJ2-7, with TRBD2 identical over 8 bases. The junction had 3 bases not matched to a gene; V was cut back by 6 bases and J by 5 bases. CDR3 length equals 12 residues. Germline CDR1 SNHLY, CDR2 FYNNEI. Here the CDR3 reads CASSTTSDEQYF. The CDR3 bases are TGTGCCAGCAGCACGACTAGCGACGAGCAGTACTTC. Together with reference TRBV2 and TRBJ2-7, the CDR3 gives the full variable domain: EPEVTQTPSHQVTQMGQEVILRCVPISNHLYFYWYRQILGQKVEFLVSFYNNEISEKSEIFDDQFSVERPDGSNFTLKIRSTKLEDSAMYFCASSTTSDEQYFGPGTRLTVT.

This clone was detected only a few times. The rearrangement joins TRBV5-1 to TRBJ2-1; D may be TRBD2 (6 bases). Germline CDR1 reads SGHRS; CDR2 reads YFSETQ. There are 16 residues in the CDR3. The V gene lost 0 bases and the J gene lost 0 bases, with 10 bases spanning the gap. CDR3 region: CASSLGPGDSYNEQFF. The CDR3 nucleotides read TGCGCCAGCAGCTTGGGGCCGGGGGACTCCTACAATGAGCAGTTCTTC.

This clone has at least ten counts. The V gene is TRBV27, the J gene TRBJ1-6; D possibly corresponds to TRBD1 (5 bases). Germline V gene lookup returns CDR1 MNHEY and CDR2 SMNVEV (reference sequence). This CDR3 contains 13 residues. Trimming removed 8 bases from V and 11 bases from J, with 16 bases in between. This CDR3 reads CASGRQPRAPLHF. The CDR3 region has the DNA TGTGCCAGCGGCCGACAGCCTAGGGCACCCCTCCACTTT.

The chain combines TRBV18 with TRBJ2-5; no clear D. CDR3 length equals 11 residues. Germline V gives CDR1 KGHSH, CDR2 LQKENI. The V gene lost 6 bases and the J gene lost 5 bases, with 7 bases spanning the gap. The DNA of the CDR3 is TGTGCCAGCTCCTCCCAGGAGACCCAGTACTTC. It specifies CASSSQETQYF.

This clone occurred a few times. The CDR3 loop reads CASSPPGSYADTQYF. The CDR3 bases are TGCGCCAGCAGCCCCCCTGGCAGTTACGCAGATACGCAGTATTTT. V gene TRBV5-1 combines with J gene TRBJ2-3, with D hard to call. CDR3 size: 15 residues. The V end lost 4 bases, the J end lost 4 bases, and 16 bases lay between the germline ends. The V gene's germline CDR1 is SGHRS and CDR2 YFSETQ.

This clone was seen a handful of times. V is TRBV25-1 and J is TRBJ1-2, with 8 bases that match TRBD1. The CDR3 spans 15 residues. The V gene end was trimmed by 1 base and the J gene end by 5 bases; junction bases not matched to a gene: 6. CDR1 and CDR2 (germline): MGHDK, SYGVNS. Written as DNA, the CDR3 is TGTGCCAGCAGTGAATTGGGGACAGGATTATATGGCTACACCTTC. This encodes CASSELGTGLYGYTF.

Only a few counts were recorded for this clone. The chain couples TRBV9 to TRBJ2-5; perhaps TRBD1 as D (6 bases). From germline, CDR1 is SGDLS and CDR2 YYNGEE. V lost 3 bases, J lost 9 bases, and 21 bases lay in between. This CDR3 comprises 15 residues. CDR3 loop: CASSASAGTTSSQYF. The CDR3 bases are TGTGCCAGCAGCGCAAGCGCCGGGACAACAAGTTCCCAGTACTTC.

The sample holds a few counts of this clone. The CDR3 loop is CAWTPGAYGYTF. CDR3 nucleotides: TGTGCCTGGACCCCAGGGGCCTATGGCTACACCTTC. V and J are TRBV30 and TRBJ1-2, with a weak D call TRBD1 (6 bases). The germline V gene has CDR1 GTSNPN and CDR2 SVGIG (reference sequence). V was trimmed by 4 bases and J by 4 bases, leaving 10 bases between them. The CDR3 loop spans 12 amino acids. Combining the CDR3 with reference TRBV30 and TRBJ1-2 gives the whole variable domain SQTIHQWPATLVQPVGSPLSLECTVEGTSNPNLYWYRQAAGRGLQLLFYSVGIGQISSEVPQNLSASRPQDRQFILSSKKLLLSDSGFYLCAWTPGAYGYTFGSGTRLTVV.

This clone was counted between two and nine times. The chain links TRBV7-6 to TRBJ2-3, with D tentatively TRBD1 (6 bases). Trimming stripped 8 bases from V and 6 bases from J, with 9 bases between. CDR3 length: 11 amino acids. Germline CDR1 is SGHVS and CDR2 is FNYEAQ. The CDR3 sequence: CASQGQDTQYF. The CDR3 region has the DNA TGTGCCAGCCAGGGGCAGGATACGCAGTATTTT. The whole variable domain, remainder taken from reference TRBV7-6 and TRBJ2-3, is GAGVSQSPRYKVTKRGQDVALRCDPISGHVSLYWYRQALGQGPEFLTYFNYEAQQDKSGLPNDRFSAERPEGSISTLTIQRTEQRDSAMYRCASQGQDTQYFGPGTRLTVL.

This clone came up a few times. CDR3: CASSQGSGGTLSTDTQYF. DNA of the CDR3: TGTGCCAGCAGCCAAGGAAGCGGGGGGACACTTAGCACAGATACGCAGTATTTT. The chain carries TRBV14 and TRBJ2-3; 9 bases are shared with TRBD2. CDR1 and CDR2 (germline): SGHDN, FVKESK. This CDR3 spans 18 amino acids. The junction had 8 bases not matched to a gene; V was cut back by 1 base and J by 0 bases.

Details on this clone: Other DNA sequences from this sample encode an identical CDR3 as well. The J gene is TRBJ2-3, the V gene TRBV7-9, with D unresolved. CDR3 length: 14 residues. Germline values: CDR1 SEHNR, CDR2 FQNEAQ (reference sequence). The V gene lost 4 bases and the J gene lost 0 bases, with 8 bases spanning the gap. The CDR3 DNA sequence: TGTGCCAGCAGCTCCCGCGGAAGCACAGATACGCAGTATTTT. Translating gives CASSSRGSTDTQYF.

This clone was seen more than once but under ten times. This chain links TRBV29-1 with TRBJ2-7; tentatively, D is TRBD1 (6 bases). This CDR3 spans 14 amino acids. The V and J ends lost 3 bases and 5 bases respectively, with 17 bases between them. The V gene's germline CDR1 is SQVTM and CDR2 ANQGSEA. This CDR3 reads CSVEMLGARDEQYF. The CDR3 coding sequence is TGCAGCGTTGAGATGTTGGGGGCACGGGACGAGCAGTACTTC.

This clone was picked up a small number of times. The chain is built from TRBV5-1 and TRBJ2-6, with 9 bases fitting TRBD2. J lost 0 bases, V lost 4 bases, and 2 bases had no gene match. This CDR3 comprises 16 residues. Germline CDR1 SGHRS, CDR2 YFSETQ. CDR3 region: CASSLAGFSGANVLTF. DNA for the CDR3: TGCGCCAGCAGCCTAGCGGGGTTCTCTGGGGCCAACGTCCTGACTTTC. The variable domain in full, with the rest retrieved from reference TRBV5-1 and TRBJ2-6, is KAGVTQTPRYLIKTRGQQVTLSCSPISGHRSVSWYQQTPGQGLQFLFEYFSETQRNKGNFPGRFSGRQFSNSRSEMNVSTLELGDSALYLCASSLAGFSGANVLTFGAGSRLTVL.

This clone was observed a few times. The chain is built from TRBV11-3 and TRBJ2-2, with D possibly matching TRBD1 (7 bases). The germline V and J ends were trimmed by 5 bases and 4 bases, with 14 bases remaining between them. The CDR3 is 15 residues long. Germline CDR1 SGHNT, CDR2 YENEEA. The CDR3 here is CASSPGTAGTGELFF. The CDR3 DNA follows: TGTGCCAGCAGCCCCGGGACAGCGGGCACCGGGGAGCTGTTTTTT. Based on the CDR3 plus reference TRBV11-3 and TRBJ2-2, the full variable domain is EAGVVQSPRYKIIEKKQPVAFWCNPISGHNTLYWYLQNLGQGPELLIRYENEEAVDDSQLPKDRFSAERLKGVDSTLKIQPAELGDSAVYLCASSPGTAGTGELFFGEGSRLTVL.

This chain uses TRBV10-2 with TRBJ2-1, with no clear D. Germline V gene data show CDR1 as WSHSY and CDR2 as SAAADI. The CDR3 totals 12 residues. V lost 7 bases and J lost 9, with 13 bases in between. The CDR3 sequence is CASTDPASEQFF. The CDR3 coding sequence is TGCGCCAGCACCGATCCGGCTAGTGAGCAGTTCTTC.

This clone was recorded a few times. The chain carries TRBV6-5 and TRBJ1-2, with a possible D match to TRBD1 (6 bases). The CDR3 consists of 13 residues. V was clipped by 7 bases and J by 7 bases, with 16 bases between them. CDR1 MNHEY and CDR2 SVGAGI come from the germline V gene. The CDR3 DNA follows: TGTGCCAGCACCGACCGACAGGAGATTGGCTACACCTTC. This encodes CASTDRQEIGYTF.

This clone has only a few counts. This chain links TRBV29-1 with TRBJ1-1, with D possibly TRBD1 on 5 matching bases. The V end lost 5 bases, the J end lost 1 base, and 11 bases lay between the germline ends. CDR1 is SQVTM and CDR2 is ANQGSEA in the germline V gene. This CDR3 is 13 amino acids long. For the CDR3, the DNA is TGCAGCGTTCAACAGGTACAGAACACTGAAGCTTTCTTT. It yields the protein CSVQQVQNTEAFF.